The 2 T cell receptor beta chains listed next were all sequenced from one sample in a study of a mutant IDH1 vaccine in newly diagnosed glioma. These receptors' targets are unknown. Only in-frame clones appear in the TCRdb table, and some are missing; sequencing was by immunoSEQ multiplex PCR. The profile shows approximately 50,000 clones, under 85% of them singletons. The time point denotes: week 47, end of study. Topical imiquimod was applied with each vaccine dose, which held 300 ug of mutant IDH1 20-mer peptide. Source: PBMCs, taken from a glioma patient whose treatment included an IDH1 peptide vaccine. These TCRs come from a woman in her forties or fifties with glioma.

The chain has TRBV2 and TRBJ1-2; no reliable D call. The V end was cut by 4 bases, the J end by 2 bases, with 8 bases between. The CDR3 extends over 13 amino acids. CDR1 and CDR2 from the germline V gene are SNHLY and FYNNEI. The CDR3 loop reads CASSVPGNYGYTF. The CDR3 DNA reads TGTGCCAGCAGTGTTCCAGGAAACTATGGCTACACCTTC.

V is TRBV5-1 and J is TRBJ2-1; no reliable D call. There are 14 residues in the CDR3. Trimming shortened V by 2 bases and J by 2 bases, and 8 bases separated the two germline ends. Germline V lookup: CDR1 SGHRS, CDR2 YFSETQ. The CDR3 coding sequence is TGCGCCAGCAGCTTAGACGGGCCCTACAATGAGCAGTTCTTC. It yields the protein CASSLDGPYNEQFF.